This TCR beta chain appears in the sequencing data of a study of T cell responses to AZD1222 COVID-19 vaccine. Regarding the study as a whole: Nearly half of unique spike-specific TCRs reportedly avoided B.1.351 and B.1.1.7 mutated regions. Clonal diversity may have been underestimated in mostly white British donors.

Of note for this clone: Its antigen is currently unknown.

V lost 0 bases and J 6 bases, leaving 9 bases between the germline ends. Germline CDR1 and CDR2: MGHRA and YSYEKL. This CDR3 has 14 residues. TCRdb's table, derived via immunoSEQ multiplex PCR, lists solely in-frame clones and lacks some. The sample yields tens of thousands of clones, 85% to 90% seen once. Sequencing used peripheral blood, obtained on day 0 of AZD1222 vaccination. J is TRBJ2-1 and V is TRBV4-1; weak D call: TRBD2 (6 bases). The TCR sequence derives from an adult in good health. The CDR3 coding sequence is TGCGCCAGCAGCCAAGAACCAGCGGGCAATGAGCAGTTCTTC. Translated, it gives CASSQEPAGNEQFF.